The 27 T cell receptor beta chains presented below share a single source sample, sequenced in a study of T cell responses to AZD1222 COVID-19 vaccine. The protocol was immunoSEQ multiplex PCR, while the TCRdb copy is restricted to in-frame clones and leaves out a portion. The data contain roughly 180,000 clones, approximately 90% of them singletons. The source was peripheral blood, collected 28 days after the second AZD1222 dose. These receptors all come from an adult who received the AZD1222 COVID-19 vaccine.

This clone appeared a few times. The CDR3 reads CASKRGLSSYEQYF. The DNA of the CDR3 is TGTGCCAGCAAACGAGGACTCAGCTCCTACGAGCAGTACTTC. The V gene is TRBV6-5, the J gene TRBJ2-7; perhaps TRBD2 as D (5 bases). Per germline, CDR1 MNHEY and CDR2 SVGAGI. The CDR3 sequence is 14 residues long. Trimming took 7 bases from V and 0 from J, leaving 13 bases between them.

The rearrangement joins TRBV19 to TRBJ1-1; unclear D gene. The CDR3 contains 11 residues. Germline V CDR1 and CDR2: LNHDA, SQIVND (reference sequence). Trimming stripped 10 bases from V and 4 bases from J, with 10 bases between. The DNA of the CDR3 is TGTGCCACAGTATTCGGCACTGAAGCTTTCTTT. Translating gives CATVFGTEAFF.

The CDR3 sequence: CASSPGRINYGYTF. The CDR3 bases are TGTGCCAGTAGTCCGGGACGGATAAACTATGGCTACACCTTC. The chain uses TRBV19 and TRBJ1-2; the D gene is possibly TRBD1 (5 bases). Germline lookup yields CDR1 LNHDA and CDR2 SQIVND (reference sequence). CDR3 size: 14 residues. With 5 bases removed from V and 2 bases from J, the gap between germline ends came to 12 bases.

The rearrangement joins TRBV6-5 to TRBJ2-1; the match to TRBD2 covers 10 bases. Per the germline V gene, CDR1 is MNHEY and CDR2 is SVGAGI. After removal of 6 bases from V and 6 bases from J, the junction contained 5 bases not matched to a gene. This CDR3 has 14 amino acids. The CDR3 DNA follows: TGTGCCAGCAGATCACTAGCGGGGCGCAATGAGCAGTTCTTC. Translation gives CASRSLAGRNEQFF.

This clone was counted only a few times. This chain joins TRBV2 and TRBJ1-2; possible D gene TRBD1, 6 bases. The CDR3 covers 13 residues. The V gene's germline CDR1 is SNHLY and CDR2 FYNNEI. V lost 5 bases, J lost 4 bases, and 11 bases lay in between. The CDR3 loop reads CASSKDSIYGYTF. The CDR3 nucleotides read TGTGCCAGCAGTAAGGACAGCATCTATGGCTACACCTTC.

This clone was observed a handful of times. At one end, the junction sequence differs from germline, possibly due to a read error. The chain is built from TRBV3-1 (or the pseudogene TRBV3-2) and TRBJ1-1, with D unresolved. Germline-derived CDR1 and CDR2 are LGHDT and YNNKEL (reference sequence). This CDR3 contains 15 residues. The CDR3 here is CASTQFPKANTEAFF. The CDR3 region has the DNA TGTGCCAGCACCCAATTCCCCAAGGCGAACACTGAAGCTTTCTTT.

V and J are TRBV15 and TRBJ1-2; maybe TRBD1 (6 bases). Trimming cost V 4 bases and J 5 bases, with 11 bases left between them. This CDR3 region has 13 residues. CDR1 and CDR2 from the germline V gene are LNHNV and YYDKDF (reference sequence). The CDR3 region has the DNA TGTGCCACCAGCATCTACAGGGATTATGGCTACACCTTC. It yields the protein CATSIYRDYGYTF.

This chain links TRBV7-3 with TRBJ1-2, with 7 nucleotides matching TRBD1. After removal of 5 bases from V and 0 bases from J, the junction contained 6 bases not matched to a gene. Per the germline V gene, CDR1 is SGHTA and CDR2 is FQGTGA. There are 15 residues in the CDR3. Here the CDR3 DNA reads TGTGCCAGCAGCCCGGGGGACAGACCTAACTATGGCTACACCTTC. Translation: CASSPGDRPNYGYTF.

This rearrangement joins TRBV30 to TRBJ1-2, with unresolved D. CDR1 GTSNPN and CDR2 SVGIG come from the germline V gene (reference sequence). The length of the CDR3 is 15 residues. V lost 3 bases and J lost 0, with 14 bases in between. CDR3 DNA: TGTGCCTGGAGGTCCCAGGCCCTCTCTAACTATGGCTACACCTTC. This sequence encodes CAWRSQALSNYGYTF.

This clone was recorded only once. The rearrangement uses TRBV6-5 and TRBJ1-2, with D maybe TRBD1 (5 bases). CDR1 is MNHEY, CDR2 SVGAGI, per germline. This CDR3 spans 14 amino acids. V dropped 6 bases and J dropped 8 bases, with 19 bases sitting between them. Here the CDR3 DNA reads TGTGCCAGCAGCGATTTGGGGGTTATGGGAGGCTACACCTTC. Translating it yields CASSDLGVMGGYTF.

V gene TRBV10-3 combines with J gene TRBJ2-3; 9 bases match TRBD2. Germline CDR1 is ENHRY and CDR2 is SYGVKD. The CDR3 has 16 residues. J gave up 4 bases and V 4 bases, and 9 bases lay outside the gene matches. CDR3 bases: TGTGCCATCAGTGCCGCGGGAGGGGGAGGGGCAGATACGCAGTATTTT. This encodes CAISAAGGGGADTQYF.

This chain joins TRBV7-2 and TRBJ2-3; a weak D match, TRBD2 (5 bases). The germline gives CDR1 SGHTA, CDR2 FQGNSA. The CDR3 has 13 residues. Trimming took 5 bases from V and 6 from J, leaving 12 bases between them. The CDR3 protein is CASSVRGVDTQYF. CDR3 coding DNA: TGTGCCAGCAGCGTACGGGGTGTGGATACGCAGTATTTT.

The J gene is TRBJ2-7, the V gene TRBV7-8; tentative D call: TRBD1 (5 bases). Germline lookup yields CDR1 SGHVS and CDR2 FQNEAQ. CDR3 length: 16 amino acids. Between the trimmed V and J ends, which lost 5 bases and 5 bases, there was a span of 22 bases. The chain's CDR3 is CASSPGSGPPPHEQYF. In DNA, the CDR3 is TGTGCCAGCAGCCCAGGGTCCGGGCCACCACCCCACGAGCAGTACTTC.

J is TRBJ1-3 and V is TRBV30; perhaps TRBD1 as D (5 bases). Per the germline V gene, CDR1 is GTSNPN and CDR2 is SVGIG (reference sequence). Between the trimmed V and J ends, which lost 4 bases and 3 bases, there was a span of 10 bases. The CDR3 length is 13 residues. This CDR3 is CAWTGRDGNTIYF. CDR3 sequence (DNA): TGTGCCTGGACAGGGAGAGATGGAAACACCATATATTTT.

CDR3 loop: CASSSRAGQPQHF. The CDR3 DNA reads TGTGCCAGCAGTTCCAGGGCAGGTCAGCCCCAGCATTTT. The chain uses TRBV2 and TRBJ1-5; a weak D match, TRBD1 (5 bases). This CDR3 has 13 amino acids. V dropped 5 bases and J dropped 6 bases, with 11 bases sitting between them. From germline, CDR1 is SNHLY and CDR2 FYNNEI.

The genes are TRBV5-1 and TRBJ1-1; the match to TRBD1 covers 7 bases. CDR1 is SGHRS and CDR2 is YFSETQ in the germline V gene. This CDR3 spans 16 amino acids. V lost 7 bases to trimming and J lost 1 base; unmatched junction nucleotides: 13. This CDR3 is CASRTKTGARNTEAFF. DNA of the CDR3: TGCGCCAGCCGGACTAAAACAGGGGCCCGGAACACTGAAGCTTTCTTT.

This clone was counted a few times. The chain carries TRBV3-1 (or the pseudogene TRBV3-2) and TRBJ1-6, with D perhaps matching TRBD1 (5 bases). Germline CDR1 is LGHDT and CDR2 is YNNKEL (reference sequence). This CDR3 comprises 17 residues. V dropped 8 bases and J dropped 8 bases, with 25 bases sitting between them. The CDR3 DNA follows: TGTGCCAGCCGCCGGTCCCTGGGGGAAAGGGGCCATTCACCCCTCCACTTT. It specifies CASRRSLGERGHSPLHF.

In the case of this clone: The DNA is left out, because the CDR3 cannot be placed on it with certainty; the CDR3 is given as TCRdb lists it. The chain has TRBV4-1 and TRBJ2-7. The CDR3 comprises 13 residues, both ends counted. Germline CDR1 reads MGHRA; CDR2 reads YSYEKL. This CDR3 is CASSQAFGAEQYF.

The CDR3 DNA sequence: TGTGCCAGCAGCAAAGGCCTCCGGGAGACCCAGTACTTC. Protein product: CASSKGLRETQYF. The J gene is TRBJ2-5, the V gene TRBV21-1; the table assigns TRBD2, which was not confirmed against the DNA. TRBV21-1 is a pseudogene locus. The CDR3 sequence is 13 residues long.

This clone was observed a single time. The chain employs TRBV3-1 (or the pseudogene TRBV3-2) and TRBJ2-5; D ambiguous. The V gene's germline CDR1 is LGHDT and CDR2 YNNKEL (reference sequence). Trimming took off 5 bases at V and 7 bases at J, with 8 bases between the two ends. The CDR3 loop spans 11 amino acids. The CDR3 DNA is TGTGCCAGCAGCTCCACCGGGACCCAGTACTTC. Translating it yields CASSSTGTQYF.

The chain recombines TRBV6-4 with TRBJ2-7, with TRBD1 matching 10 bases. CDR1 and CDR2 (germline): MRHNA, SNTAGT. The CDR3 has 13 residues. Unmatched junction bases numbered 4, after V lost 5 bases and J lost 6 bases. The DNA of the CDR3 is TGTGCCAGCAGTAGGGACAGGGGAACCGAGCAGTACTTC. Translated, it gives CASSRDRGTEQYF.

This clone was recorded once. This sequence joins TRBV9 and TRBJ1-3; the D is unclear. The germline V and J ends were trimmed by 7 bases and 4 bases, with 15 bases remaining between them. Per the germline V gene, CDR1 is SGDLS and CDR2 is YYNGEE. The CDR3 runs 14 residues. The CDR3 protein is CASGSRTAGNTIYF. In nucleotides, the CDR3 is TGTGCCAGCGGCTCGAGGACTGCCGGAAACACCATATATTTT.

A single count supports this clone. The chain recombines TRBV25-1 with TRBJ2-1, with TRBD1 matching over 8 bases. J lost 5 bases, V lost 6 bases, and 6 bases had no gene match. Germline V lookup: CDR1 MGHDK, CDR2 SYGVNS. The CDR3 sequence is 14 residues long. CDR3 loop: CASSPGTGNNEQFF. As DNA, the CDR3 is TGTGCCAGCAGCCCTGGGACAGGTAACAATGAGCAGTTCTTC.

The genes are TRBV9 and TRBJ1-2, with D unclear. CDR1 and CDR2 from the germline V gene are SGDLS and YYNGEE. V lost 4 bases, J lost 0 bases, and 13 bases lay in between. CDR3 length: 15 amino acids. This CDR3 reads CASSTPSRPNYGYTF. CDR3 nucleotides: TGTGCCAGCAGCACCCCGAGCCGACCTAACTATGGCTACACCTTC.

This clone was detected only once. The genes are TRBV5-4 and TRBJ2-1; D is undetermined. V was cut by 4 bases and J by 7 bases, with 18 bases left in between. The CDR3 runs 15 residues. Looked up from germline, CDR1 is SGHNT and CDR2 is YYREEE (reference sequence). This CDR3 reads CASSLLVGSGNEQFF. CDR3 nucleotide sequence: TGTGCCAGCAGCCTACTCGTGGGGTCTGGGAATGAGCAGTTCTTC. The whole variable domain, filled in from reference TRBV5-4 and TRBJ2-1, reads ETGVTQSPTHLIKTRGQQVTLRCSSQSGHNTVSWYQQALGQGPQFIFQYYREEENGRGNFPPRFSGLQFPNYSSELNVNALELDDSALYLCASSLLVGSGNEQFFGPGTRLTVL.

The chain employs TRBV11-2 and TRBJ2-1, with TRBD1 identical over 7 bases. CDR1 and CDR2 from the germline V gene are SGHAT and FQNNGV. V lost 5 bases, J lost 7 bases, and 5 bases stayed unmatched. This CDR3 has 13 residues. This CDR3 reads CASSGTALNEQFF. The DNA for the CDR3 is TGTGCCAGCAGCGGGACAGCCTTGAATGAGCAGTTCTTC. The complete variable domain, with remaining parts taken from reference TRBV11-2 and TRBJ2-1, reads EAGVAQSPRYKIIEKRQSVAFWCNPISGHATLYWYQQILGQGPKLLIQFQNNGVVDDSQLPKDRFSAERLKGVDSTLKIQPAKLEDSAVYLCASSGTALNEQFFGPGTRLTVL.

This clone was counted once. The chain recombines TRBV4-2 with TRBJ1-3; unclear D gene. The ends were cut back, 1 base at V and 0 bases at J, with 7 bases in the middle. This CDR3 contains 15 residues. Germline CDR1 LGHNA, CDR2 YNFKEQ. The CDR3 DNA reads as TGTGCCAGCAGCCAAGTAGGGATCTCTGGAAACACCATATATTTT. Protein product: CASSQVGISGNTIYF.